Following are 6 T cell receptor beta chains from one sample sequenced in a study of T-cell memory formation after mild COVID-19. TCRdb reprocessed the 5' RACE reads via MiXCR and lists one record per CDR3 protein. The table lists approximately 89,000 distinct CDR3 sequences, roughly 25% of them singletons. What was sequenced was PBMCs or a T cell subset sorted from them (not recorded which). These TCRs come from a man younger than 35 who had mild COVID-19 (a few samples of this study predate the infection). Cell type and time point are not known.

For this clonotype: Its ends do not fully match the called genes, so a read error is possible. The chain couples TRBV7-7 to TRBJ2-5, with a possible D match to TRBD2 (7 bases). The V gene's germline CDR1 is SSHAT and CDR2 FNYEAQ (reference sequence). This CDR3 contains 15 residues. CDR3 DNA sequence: TGTGCTAGCAGCCCTCGGACTAGGGGGGAAGAGACCCAGTACTTC. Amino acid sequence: CASSPRTRGEETQYF.

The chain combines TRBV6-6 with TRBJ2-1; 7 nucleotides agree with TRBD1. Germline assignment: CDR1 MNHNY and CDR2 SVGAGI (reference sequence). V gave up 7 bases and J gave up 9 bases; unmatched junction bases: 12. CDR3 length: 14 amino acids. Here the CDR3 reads CASNWDSFTSEQFF. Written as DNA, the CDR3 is TGTGCCAGCAACTGGGACAGTTTTACAAGTGAGCAGTTCTTC.

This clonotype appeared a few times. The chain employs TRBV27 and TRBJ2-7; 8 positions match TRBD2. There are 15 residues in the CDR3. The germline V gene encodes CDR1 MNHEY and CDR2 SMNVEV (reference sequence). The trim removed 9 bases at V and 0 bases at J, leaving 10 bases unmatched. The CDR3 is CASLLLAGFSYEQYV. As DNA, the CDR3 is TGTGCCAGTTTACTATTAGCGGGGTTCTCCTACGAGCAGTACGTC.

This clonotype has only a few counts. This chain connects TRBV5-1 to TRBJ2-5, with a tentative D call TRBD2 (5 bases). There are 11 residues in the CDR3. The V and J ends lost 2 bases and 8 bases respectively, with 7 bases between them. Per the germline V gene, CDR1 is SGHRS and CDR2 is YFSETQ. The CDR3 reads CASSFSGTQYF. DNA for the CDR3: TGCGCCAGCAGCTTCAGCGGAACCCAGTACTTC.

CDR3 protein: CSATGRVRTDTQYF. CDR3 nucleotide sequence: TGCAGTGCTACTGGGCGCGTCCGTACAGATACGCAGTATTTT. The J gene is TRBJ2-3, the V gene TRBV20-1; D not certain. Trimming left V 4 bases short and J 3 bases short, with 14 bases between. The CDR3 covers 14 residues. The germline CDR1 and CDR2 sequences are DFQATT and SNEGSKA (reference sequence).

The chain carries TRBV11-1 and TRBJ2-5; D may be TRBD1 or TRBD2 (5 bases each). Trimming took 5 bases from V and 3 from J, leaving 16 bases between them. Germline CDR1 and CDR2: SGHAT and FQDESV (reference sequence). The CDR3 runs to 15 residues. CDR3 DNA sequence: TGTGCCAGCAGCCTATGGGGCTTCGGGAAAGAGACCCAGTACTTC. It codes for CASSLWGFGKETQYF.